Listed below are T cell receptor beta chains from one sample, sequenced in a study of blood T cells in healthy people across ages. TCRdb reanalysed the 5' RACE reads using MiXCR and keeps one entry per CDR3 protein. The sample consists of some 1.4 million distinct CDR3 sequences, 42% of them appearing once. Sequenced: blood. The origin of the receptors is a woman under 30 in good health. The CDR3 runs from the conserved cysteine through the conserved F or W. Each record gives: clone size, V gene, J gene, D gene, CDR3 DNA, CDR3 protein. D genes are given only for firm matches. Clone size appears in some rows only: once, few, many, or a class for an expanded clone.

.	TRBV28	TRBJ1-2	TRBD1	TGTGCCAGCGGGTTGCGGCAAATTAGGACAGGGTCTAACTATGGCTACACCTTC	CASGLRQIRTGSNYGYTF
.	TRBV10-3	TRBJ1-1	.	TGTGCCATCAGTGTCGCGGGGTCTGCTGAAGCTTTCTTT	CAISVAGSAEAFF
many	TRBV4-1	TRBJ2-7	.	TGCGCCAGCAGCCAAGTAGGCGGTTCCTACGAGCAGTACTTC	CASSQVGGSYEQYF
.	TRBV27	TRBJ2-7	.	TGTGCCAGCAGTTTACGGGAAGGAAGGTCCCCCGAGCAGTACTTC	CASSLREGRSPEQYF
few	TRBV5-5	TRBJ2-1	.	TGTGCCAGCAGCTGGACTGCGGGTTACGGGGAGTTCTTC	CASSWTAGYGEFF
few	TRBV20-1	TRBJ2-3	.	TGCAGTGCCCCGGGACACCGACATTCCACAGATACGCAGTATTTT	CSAPGHRHSTDTQYF
few	TRBV6-5	TRBJ2-3	.	TGTGCCAGCAGTCGAAGCAGGATGGATACGCAGTATTTT	CASSRSRMDTQYF
many	TRBV10-3	TRBJ2-5	.	TGTGCCATCAGTGAGTCCAAGGAGACCCAGTACTTC	CAISESKETQYF
few	TRBV4-2	TRBJ2-3	.	TGTGCCAGCAGCTCCCGGGTTCAAACCACAGATACGCAGTATTTT	CASSSRVQTTDTQYF
.	TRBV6-4	TRBJ2-4	.	TGTGCCGGCGGCAGGCCGGAGTACTTC	CAGGRPEYF
many	TRBV28	TRBJ2-7	TRBD1	TGTGCCAGCAGTTTTGCCCTCAGACAGGGGGAAATCCCTTACGAGCAGTACTTC	CASSFALRQGEIPYEQYF
.	TRBV6-5	TRBJ2-7	TRBD1	TGTGCCAGCAGGCAAAGCGGGACAGGGGCTTTCAATGAGCAGTACTTC	CASRQSGTGAFNEQYF
once	TRBV7-6	TRBJ1-4	.	TGTGCCAGCAGCCCCCGGGGGCCCTCATATGAAAAACTGTTTTTT	CASSPRGPSYEKLFF
few	TRBV7-9	TRBJ2-4	.	TGTGCCAGCAGCTCAAAAAACCCCGGGACAGCCAAAAACATTCAGTACTTC	CASSSKNPGTAKNIQYF
.	TRBV5-4	TRBJ1-4	TRBD1	TGTGCCAGCAGCTTGGGGGACAGGAGAGGGGTCGAAAAACTGTTTTTT	CASSLGDRRGVEKLFF
.	TRBV27	TRBJ2-1	TRBD2	TGTGCCAGCAGTTTGGGGCGGGGGAGATACCAAGAGACCCAGTTCTTC	CASSLGRGRYQETQFF
few	TRBV10-3	TRBJ2-3	.	TGTGCCATCAGCCACCCCACTGGGTCAGATACGCAGTATTTT	CAISHPTGSDTQYF
.	TRBV11-2	TRBJ2-7	TRBD2	TGTGCCAGCAGCTTCGGACTAGCGGGGTACTCCTACGAGCAGTACTTC	CASSFGLAGYSYEQYF
many	TRBV6-5	TRBJ1-2	.	TGTGCCAGCCGGGCCAGTAACTATGGCGGCTACACCTTC	CASRASNYGGYTF
.	TRBV27	TRBJ2-3	.	TGTGCCAGCAGTGGGGGACCCTCGGGGGCGCAGTATTTT	CASSGGPSGAQYF
.	TRBV20-1	TRBJ2-3	TRBD1	TGCAGTGCTGAACACAGGGGGGCAGATACGCAGTATTTT	CSAEHRGADTQYF
few	TRBV25-1	TRBJ1-5	TRBD1	TGTGCCAGCAGTGAATCCGGGACAGCTAGCAATCAGCCCCAGCATTTT	CASSESGTASNQPQHF
.	TRBV9	TRBJ2-7	.	TGTGCCAGCAGCGTAGAGGGGGGGGTCTCCTACGAGCAGTACTTC	CASSVEGGVSYEQYF